The entry below gives a single TCR beta chain sequence along with its context. The antigen remains undetermined. This sample includes further DNA sequences coding for the same CDR3. The V end lost 3 bases, the J end lost 3 bases, and 12 bases lay between the germline ends. CDR1 and CDR2 from the germline V gene are MNHEY and SMNVEV (reference sequence). There are 14 residues in the CDR3. This sample stems from a study of shared clonotypes between healthy human individuals. Overall study results and limits: The sampled material consisted only of blood, and tissue repertoires are likely to differ.

In the study's own analysis: Junction-only immunoSEQ sequences carried no quality scores, so filtering differed. Here immunoSEQ multiplex PCR was the method, and the copy in TCRdb shows in-frame clones only, minus some. V and J calls plus clone size are reproduced from that table; the DNA served to infer D and trimming. The repertoire holds about 470,000 clones, with 70% to 80% as singletons. Recent acute infections and vaccinations were absent in the healthy HIV-negative adult donors. Genomic DNA for unsorted samples was obtained from about 90 million PBMCs. Sequencing used PBMCs. This chain joins TRBV27 and TRBJ2-7; either TRBD1 or TRBD2 may supply D (6 bases each). This clonotype was sampled from a woman between 35 and 50 years old in good health. Some clones in this sample may be carry-over from other donors' samples. CDR3 coding DNA: TGTGCCAGCAGTTTGGGGGCGGGACGCTACGAGCAGTACTTC. Encoded protein: CASSLGAGRYEQYF.